This TCR beta chain was identified in a study of cytomegalovirus exposure and HLA in healthy donors. Study background: Earlier, 100 million to 130 million unique TCR beta sequences were recovered from about 200 million T cells by an analysis.

About this clone: Its specificity is unknown.

Overall study findings and caveats: Owing to their indistinguishability, certain V segments, notably TRBV6-2 and TRBV6-3, were excluded. Among TCR beta chains, those listed as cytomegalovirus-associated numbered some 160. In a later analysis, CMV-associated beta chains were mostly HLA-associated, it appeared.

The CDR3 sequence is 14 residues long. Germline lookup yields CDR1 LGHNA and CDR2 YSLEER. The V gene lost 0 bases and the J gene lost 4 bases, with 9 bases spanning the gap. PCR used 60 Vbeta primers and 13 Jbeta primers. Generated by immunoSEQ multiplex PCR, the TCRdb table keeps only in-frame clones and is missing some. Of around 200,000 clones in the sample, 60% to 85% were seen once. Sequencing input: PBMCs. The rearrangement joins TRBV4-3 to TRBJ1-2; no clear D. The clonotype originates from a female donor in good health and CMV-seronegative. The CDR3 nucleotides read TGCGCCAGCAGCCAAGATTCGGGGTTCTATGGCTACACCTTC. It encodes CASSQDSGFYGYTF.